This TCR beta chain was observed in a study of blood T cells in healthy people across ages. Overall study: For every two T cells, template switching captured about one barcoded beta molecule.

With a J-beta primer mix and a sample-barcoded 5' primer, a second PCR ran roughly 6 to 11 cycles. With 12 random nucleotides, a template-switch adaptor tagged each individual cDNA molecule. From the 5' RACE reads, TCRdb called clonotypes with MiXCR, one entry per CDR3 protein. There are roughly 550,000 distinct CDR3 sequences in the sample; less than 25% occur only once, and around 10% lies in the top ten. Germline V gene lookup returns CDR1 LGHNA and CDR2 YSLEER. Trimming took 0 bases from V and 1 from J; bases not matched to a gene: 5. The CDR3 covers 17 residues. These sequences were also reported in another study, on T cells of mothers and their children. Per that study: Sequencing got over 9 million TCR beta CDR3 reads from each mother and approximately 3 million from each child.

Source material: blood. The chain uses TRBV4-3 and TRBJ2-2; 7 positions agree with TRBD1. This receptor was obtained from a boy aged 5-17 years in good health. CDR3 in amino acids: CASSQDRRQGNTGELFF. The CDR3 nucleotides read TGCGCCAGCAGCCAAGATCGCCGACAGGGGAACACCGGGGAGCTGTTTTTT.